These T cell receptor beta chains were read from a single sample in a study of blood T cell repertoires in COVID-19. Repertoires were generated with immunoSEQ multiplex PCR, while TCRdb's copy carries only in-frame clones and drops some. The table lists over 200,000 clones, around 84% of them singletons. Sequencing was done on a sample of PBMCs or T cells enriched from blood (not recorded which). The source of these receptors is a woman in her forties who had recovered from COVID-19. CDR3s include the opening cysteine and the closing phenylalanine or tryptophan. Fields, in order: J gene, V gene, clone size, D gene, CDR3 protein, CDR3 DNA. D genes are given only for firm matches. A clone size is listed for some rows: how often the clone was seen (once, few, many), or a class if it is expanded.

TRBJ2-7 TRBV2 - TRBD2 CASSGGGYLAGDSYEQYF TGTGCCAGCAGTGGGGGCGGGTACCTAGCGGGGGACTCCTACGAGCAGTACTTC
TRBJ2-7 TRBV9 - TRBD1 CASSVGTARAYEQYF TGTGCCAGCAGCGTTGGGACAGCGAGGGCCTACGAGCAGTACTTC
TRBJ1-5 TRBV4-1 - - CASSQDLGGLYSNQPQHF TGCGCCAGCAGCCAAGATTTGGGAGGGCTTTATAGCAATCAGCCCCAGCATTTT
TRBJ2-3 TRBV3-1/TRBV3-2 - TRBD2 CASSPLAGGRDTQYF TGTGCCAGCAGCCCCCTAGCGGGAGGACGAGATACGCAGTATTTT
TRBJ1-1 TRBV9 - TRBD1 CASSVGEGARTEAFF TGTGCCAGCAGCGTAGGTGAGGGGGCTCGGACTGAAGCTTTCTTT
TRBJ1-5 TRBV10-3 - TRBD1 CAIGVGGDRAQHF TGTGCCATCGGAGTGGGCGGGGACAGGGCCCAGCATTTT
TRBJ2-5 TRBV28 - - CASNIGERTQYF TGTGCCAGCAACATAGGGGAACGGACCCAGTACTTC
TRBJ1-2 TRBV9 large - CASSVGGTGVGGYTF TGTGCCAGCAGCGTAGGTGGAACGGGAGTGGGCGGCTACACCTTC
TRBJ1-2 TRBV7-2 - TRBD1 CASSRTGGSYGYTF TGTGCCAGCAGCCGGACAGGGGGGAGCTATGGCTACACCTTC
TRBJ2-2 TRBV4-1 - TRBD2 CASSPMGREGYTGELFF TGCGCCAGCAGCCCCATGGGGCGGGAGGGATACACCGGGGAGCTGTTTTTT
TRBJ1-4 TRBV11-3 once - CASSLVGFEKLFF TGTGCCAGCAGCTTAGTCGGGTTTGAAAAACTGTTTTTT
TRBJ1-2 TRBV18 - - CASSPLNMAGYTF TGTGCCAGCTCACCATTAAATATGGCCGGCTACACCTTC
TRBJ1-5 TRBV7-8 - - CASSDRVGNQPQHF TGTGCCAGCAGCGACAGAGTTGGGAATCAGCCCCAGCATTTT
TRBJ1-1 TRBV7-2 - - CASSSDPGRDTEAFF TGTGCCAGCAGCTCGGACCCCGGGAGGGACACTGAAGCTTTCTTT
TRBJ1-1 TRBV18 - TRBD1 CASSPGQDAEAFF TGTGCCAGCTCACCCGGACAGGACGCTGAAGCTTTCTTT
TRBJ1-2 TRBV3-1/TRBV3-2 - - CASSQGRGF TGTGCCAGCAGCCAAGGTCGGGGCTTC
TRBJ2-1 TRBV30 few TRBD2 CAWSGIAGVGNEQFF TGTGCCTGGAGTGGAATAGCGGGAGTCGGTAATGAGCAGTTCTTC
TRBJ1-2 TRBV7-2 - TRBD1 CASSSPTDREGYTF TGTGCCAGCAGCTCCCCTACCGACAGGGAAGGCTACACCTTC
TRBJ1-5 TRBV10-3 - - CAISEDLSNQPQHF TGTGCCATCAGTGAGGACTTGAGCAATCAGCCCCAGCATTTT
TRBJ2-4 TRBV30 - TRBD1 CACLRQGADIQYF TGTGCCTGCCTACGACAGGGGGCAGACATTCAGTACTTC
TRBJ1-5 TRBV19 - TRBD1 CATAGTGGRQPQHF TGTGCCACCGCCGGGACAGGGGGTCGACAGCCCCAGCATTTT
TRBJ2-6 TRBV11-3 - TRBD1 CASSPGTGSSGANVLTF TGTGCCAGCAGCCCAGGGACAGGGAGCTCTGGGGCCAACGTCCTGACTTTC
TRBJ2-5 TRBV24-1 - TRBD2 CATSDLEASGRWETQYF TGTGCCACCAGTGATTTGGAAGCTAGCGGGAGGTGGGAGACCCAGTACTTC
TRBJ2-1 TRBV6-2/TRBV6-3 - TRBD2 CASSYQAGETDNEQFF TGTGCCAGCAGTTACCAGGCGGGAGAAACGGACAATGAGCAGTTCTTC
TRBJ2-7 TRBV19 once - CASSIRGGRYEQYF TGTGCCAGTAGTATTAGAGGAGGTCGCTACGAGCAGTACTTC
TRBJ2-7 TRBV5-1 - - CASSPGRVAYEQYF TGCGCCAGCAGCCCCGGCAGGGTGGCCTACGAGCAGTACTTC
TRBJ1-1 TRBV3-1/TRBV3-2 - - CASSQPGHKAFF TGTGCCAGCAGCCAACCGGGACATAAAGCTTTCTTT
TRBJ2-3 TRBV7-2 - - CASSFDSQDTQYF TGTGCCAGCAGCTTTGACAGTCAAGATACGCAGTATTTT
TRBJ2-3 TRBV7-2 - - CATLNGRLSTDTQYF TGTGCCACCCTAAACGGGAGACTTAGCACAGATACGCAGTATTTT
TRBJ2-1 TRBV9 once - CASSVALGGGSNEQFF TGTGCCAGCAGCGTAGCCCTCGGTGGAGGATCTAATGAGCAGTTCTTC
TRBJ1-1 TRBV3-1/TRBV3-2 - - CASSQGDTNTEAFF TGTGCCAGCAGCCAGGGTGACACGAACACTGAAGCTTTCTTT
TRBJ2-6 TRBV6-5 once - CASSHRSSGANVLTF TGTGCCAGCAGCCACAGAAGCTCTGGGGCCAACGTCCTGACTTTC
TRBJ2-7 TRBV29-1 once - CSAGQLSYEQYF TGCAGCGCCGGACAGCTCTCCTACGAGCAGTACTTC
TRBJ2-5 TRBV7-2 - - CASSWDSQETQYF TGTGCCAGCAGCTGGGACTCCCAAGAGACCCAGTACTTC
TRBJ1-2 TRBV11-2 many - CASSPRSPGGVLGGYTF TGTGCCAGCAGCCCCCGGTCGCCGGGGGGGGTATTGGGAGGCTACACCTTC
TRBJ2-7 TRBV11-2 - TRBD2 CASSLESGSASYEQYF TGTGCCAGCAGCTTAGAGAGCGGGAGTGCCTCCTACGAGCAGTACTTC
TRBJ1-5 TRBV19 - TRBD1 CASTPGQGAGQPQHF TGTGCCAGTACCCCGGGACAGGGGGCCGGTCAGCCCCAGCATTTT